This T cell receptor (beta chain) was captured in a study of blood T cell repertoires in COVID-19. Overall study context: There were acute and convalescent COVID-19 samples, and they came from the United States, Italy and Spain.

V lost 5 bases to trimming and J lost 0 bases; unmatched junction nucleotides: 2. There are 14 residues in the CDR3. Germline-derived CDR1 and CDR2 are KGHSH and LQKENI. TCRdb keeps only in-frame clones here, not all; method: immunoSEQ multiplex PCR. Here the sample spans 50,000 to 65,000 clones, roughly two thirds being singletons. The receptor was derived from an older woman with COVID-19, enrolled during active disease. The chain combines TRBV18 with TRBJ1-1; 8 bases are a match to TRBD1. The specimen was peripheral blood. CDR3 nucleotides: TGTGCCAGCTCAGCGGGACAGGTGAACACTGAAGCTTTCTTT. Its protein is CASSAGQVNTEAFF.